The clone carrying this TCR beta chain showed up just a few times. The antigen is unknown. This specimen comes from a study of response to subunit inactivated influenza vaccine. Points from the study as a whole: Authors proposed each seasonal influenza vaccination draws in few new T cells.

Germline V CDR1 and CDR2: LGHNA, YSLEER. The CDR3 extends over 14 amino acids. V lost 0 bases to trimming and J lost 8 bases, with 11 bases between them. TCRdb reanalysed the RT-PCR reads using MiXCR and keeps one entry per CDR3 protein. This table holds under 750,000 distinct CDR3 sequences, approximately 12% found once. This TCR derives from a man aged 50-59 years who received an inactivated influenza vaccine. The sequences come from PBMCs from blood, collected on the day of vaccination. The V and J genes are TRBV4-3 and TRBJ2-1, with D hard to call. This CDR3 is CASSQDWVGYEQFF. Here the CDR3 DNA reads TGCGCCAGCAGCCAAGATTGGGTGGGATATGAGCAGTTCTTC.